This passage covers 27 T cell receptor beta chains from one sample sequenced in a study of blood T cell repertoires in COVID-19. Assay: immunoSEQ multiplex PCR; the TCRdb copy retains only in-frame clones and omits some. The sample holds 50,000 or so clones; roughly 84% are singletons and the top ten take approximately 4.5%. Sequences were obtained from peripheral blood. The receptors stem from a man between 40 and 49 years old with active COVID-19.

The chain joins TRBV5-5 to TRBJ2-5, with TRBD1 identical over 7 bases. J was trimmed by 3 bases and V by 3 bases; bases with no gene match: 5. Germline CDR1 and CDR2: SGHKS and YYEKEE (reference sequence). This CDR3 has 14 amino acids. The CDR3 sequence: CASSSGQIEETQYF. For the CDR3, the DNA is TGTGCCAGCAGCTCGGGACAGATAGAAGAGACCCAGTACTTC.

The V call is TRBV30, the J call TRBJ2-1; 9 nucleotides line up with TRBD2. Looked up from germline, CDR1 is GTSNPN and CDR2 is SVGIG (reference sequence). With V trimmed by 2 bases and J by 2 bases, 1 base remained unmatched. This CDR3 contains 14 residues. CDR3 nucleotides: TGTGCCTGGAGTTCTAGCGGGACCTACAATGAGCAGTTCTTC. Translating it yields CAWSSSGTYNEQFF.

V is TRBV20-1 and J is TRBJ1-1, with D possibly TRBD1 on 5 matching bases. CDR1 and CDR2 from the germline V gene are DFQATT and SNEGSKA (reference sequence). Trimming took 6 bases from V and 7 from J, leaving 9 bases between them. The CDR3 spans 10 residues. This chain's CDR3 is CSAGHGEAFF. CDR3 DNA sequence: TGCAGTGCCGGACACGGTGAAGCTTTCTTT.

The chain joins TRBV2 to TRBJ1-6; unclear D gene. Germline CDR1 SNHLY, CDR2 FYNNEI. The CDR3 runs to 16 residues. V lost 7 bases and J lost 3, with 16 bases in between. The CDR3 loop reads CASKKTRSLYNSPLHF. CDR3 in DNA: TGTGCCAGCAAAAAAACCAGGTCCCTCTATAATTCACCCCTCCACTTT. Complete variable domain (other parts from reference TRBV2 and TRBJ1-6): EPEVTQTPSHQVTQMGQEVILRCVPISNHLYFYWYRQILGQKVEFLVSFYNNEISEKSEIFDDQFSVERPDGSNFTLKIRSTKLEDSAMYFCASKKTRSLYNSPLHFGNGTRLTVT.

The chain employs TRBV12-3 or TRBV12-4 and TRBJ2-7, with D unclear. Trimming shortened V by 4 bases and J by 3 bases, and 4 bases separated the two germline ends. CDR3 size: 11 residues. In nucleotides, the CDR3 is TGTGCCAGCAGTTCGTTCTACGAGCAGTACTTC. Residues: CASSSFYEQYF.

The gene calls are TRBV19 and TRBJ1-2, with D perhaps matching TRBD1 (5 bases). V was shortened by 3 bases and J by 8 bases, with 13 bases between the two germline ends. Germline loops: CDR1 LNHDA, CDR2 SQIVND (reference sequence). CDR3 length: 13 amino acids. Written as DNA, the CDR3 is TGTGCCAGTAGTATGGGCCGGGCAGGGGGCTACACCTTC. Encoded protein: CASSMGRAGGYTF.

V gene TRBV25-1 combines with J gene TRBJ1-5; possibly TRBD1 for D (5 bases). V lost 2 bases to trimming and J lost 3 bases, with 8 bases between them. The germline gives CDR1 MGHDK, CDR2 SYGVNS. There are 14 residues in the CDR3. CDR3 amino acids: CASSEPGPNQPQHF. CDR3 nucleotides: TGTGCCAGCAGTGAACCAGGGCCCAATCAGCCCCAGCATTTT.

This sequence joins TRBV18 and TRBJ2-7; D unresolved. Germline V gives CDR1 KGHSH, CDR2 LQKENI. The CDR3 spans 13 residues. The germline V and J ends were trimmed by 2 bases and 4 bases, with 9 bases remaining between them. The DNA of the CDR3 is TGTGCCAGCTCACCAGATAGTCTATACGAGCAGTACTTC. The encoded protein is CASSPDSLYEQYF.

This clone appeared a single time. CDR3 nucleotide sequence: TGTGCCAGCACCATAGGCGGGAGCTCCTACGAGCAGTACTTC. Translating it yields CASTIGGSSYEQYF. This chain connects TRBV9 to TRBJ2-7, with 7 bases that match TRBD2. This CDR3 has 14 amino acids. Germline V gives CDR1 SGDLS, CDR2 YYNGEE. V lost 6 bases, J lost 0 bases, and 6 bases stayed unmatched.

This chain connects TRBV5-3 to TRBJ2-1; 8 nucleotides match TRBD2. TRBV5-3 is an ORF; its function is uncertain. The junction had 8 bases not matched to a gene; V was cut back by 1 base and J by 8 bases. The CDR3 totals 15 residues. The CDR3 protein is CARSLYDGRAYEQFF. CDR3 in DNA: TGTGCCAGAAGCTTGTACGACGGGAGGGCATATGAGCAGTTCTTC.

The chain uses TRBV24-1 and TRBJ2-7, with D tentatively TRBD2 (5 bases). V lost 3 bases, J lost 4 bases, and 18 bases lay in between. The CDR3 loop spans 16 amino acids. The germline V gene encodes CDR1 KGHDR and CDR2 SFDVKD. CDR3 region: CATSDSGGPRSYEQYF. Written as DNA, the CDR3 is TGTGCCACCAGTGATAGCGGCGGGCCGAGGTCATACGAGCAGTACTTC.

This chain uses TRBV15 with TRBJ2-3, with 11 bases aligning to TRBD2. Trimming removed 6 bases from V and 2 bases from J; junction bases left unmatched: 1. Germline V gene sequence: CDR1 LNHNV, CDR2 YYDKDF (reference sequence). CDR3 size: 14 residues. The DNA for the CDR3 is TGTGCCACCAGTAGCGGGAGGGACACAGATACGCAGTATTTT. This sequence encodes CATSSGRDTDTQYF.

The rearrangement joins TRBV4-1 to TRBJ2-7, with 7 bases lining up with TRBD1. This CDR3 spans 15 amino acids. The V gene's germline CDR1 is MGHRA and CDR2 YSYEKL. V gave up 6 bases and J gave up 0 bases; unmatched junction bases: 8. Here the CDR3 reads CASRSSGTASYEQYF. CDR3 coding DNA: TGCGCCAGCAGATCCTCCGGGACAGCCTCCTACGAGCAGTACTTC.

The chain joins TRBV28 to TRBJ2-7; 8 nucleotides match TRBD2. In germline, CDR1 is MDHEN, CDR2 SYDVKM. Trimming took 3 bases from V and 13 from J; bases not matched to a gene: 11. The CDR3 sequence is 13 residues long. This CDR3 is CASSFPGGPPPYF. The CDR3 nucleotides are TGTGCCAGCAGTTTCCCGGGAGGGCCGCCCCCCTACTTC.

The rearrangement links TRBV19 to TRBJ1-5; D possibly corresponds to TRBD1 (6 bases). Germline V gene data show CDR1 as LNHDA and CDR2 as SQIVND (reference sequence). The ends were cut back, 5 bases at V and 4 bases at J, with 15 bases in the middle. The CDR3 contains 15 residues. This chain's CDR3 is CASSLPQGLNQPQHF. The DNA of the CDR3 is TGTGCCAGTAGTCTCCCACAGGGTTTAAATCAGCCCCAGCATTTT. The whole variable domain, remainder taken from reference TRBV19 and TRBJ1-5, is DGGITQSPKYLFRKEGQNVTLSCEQNLNHDAMYWYRQDPGQGLRLIYYSQIVNDFQKGDIAEGYSVSREKKESFPLTVTSAQKNPTAFYLCASSLPQGLNQPQHFGDGTRLSIL.

This clone was seen a few times. V and J are TRBV29-1 and TRBJ2-5; TRBD1 is a possible D gene (5 bases). Germline V gives CDR1 SQVTM, CDR2 ANQGSEA. The CDR3 consists of 15 residues. Trimming took 7 bases from V and 1 from J, leaving 19 bases between them. For the CDR3, the DNA is TGCAGCGCCGATGGGGCAGGGAAAGGCCAAGAGACCCAGTACTTC. Translated: CSADGAGKGQETQYF.

The J gene is TRBJ1-4, the V gene TRBV15, with a weak D call TRBD1 (5 bases). Germline CDR1 reads LNHNV; CDR2 reads YYDKDF (reference sequence). The CDR3 spans 18 residues. The V gene lost 0 bases and the J gene lost 2 bases, with 16 bases spanning the gap. This chain's CDR3 is CATSREAGLGETNEKLFF. The CDR3 nucleotides read TGTGCCACCAGCAGAGAAGCGGGGCTTGGCGAGACTAATGAAAAACTGTTTTTT. Complete variable domain (other parts from reference TRBV15 and TRBJ1-4): DAMVIQNPRYQVTQFGKPVTLSCSQTLNHNVMYWYQQKSSQAPKLLFHYYDKDFNNEADTPDNFQSRRPNTSFCFLDIRSPGLGDTAMYLCATSREAGLGETNEKLFFGSGTQLSVL.

The chain combines TRBV6-5 with TRBJ1-2, with a possible D match to TRBD1 (5 bases). V lost 8 bases to trimming and J lost 4 bases, with 14 bases between them. Per germline, CDR1 MNHEY and CDR2 SVGAGI. This CDR3 comprises 13 residues. CDR3 residues: CASLSEGLYGYTF. The CDR3, as DNA: TGTGCCAGCCTTTCGGAGGGGCTCTATGGCTACACCTTC.

The chain links TRBV9 to TRBJ2-3, with 7 bases that match TRBD1. The germline V gene has CDR1 SGDLS and CDR2 YYNGEE. This CDR3 spans 15 amino acids. Trimming cost V 4 bases and J 6 bases; bases outside gene matches: 11. Here the CDR3 DNA reads TGTGCCAGCAGCTTCTTGCCAGGGGGAGCGGATACGCAGTATTTT. This codes for CASSFLPGGADTQYF.

The V gene is TRBV19, the J gene TRBJ2-7, with TRBD1 matching 7 bases. This CDR3 spans 13 amino acids. V gave up 0 bases and J gave up 6 bases; unmatched junction bases: 2. Germline V gives CDR1 LNHDA, CDR2 SQIVND (reference sequence). The CDR3 is CASSIDGTVEQYF. The CDR3 DNA is TGTGCCAGTAGTATAGATGGGACAGTCGAGCAGTACTTC.

The chain employs TRBV30 and TRBJ2-3; tentative D call: TRBD1 (5 bases). CDR3 length equals 14 residues. Trimming removed 1 base at V and 8 bases at J, with 16 bases between. Germline loops: CDR1 GTSNPN, CDR2 SVGIG (reference sequence). The CDR3 DNA reads as TGTGCCTGGAGTGGCACAGGCGCCATCCCTACGCAGTATTTT. It translates to CAWSGTGAIPTQYF. Supplemented by reference TRBV30 and TRBJ2-3, the full variable domain reads SQTIHQWPATLVQPVGSPLSLECTVEGTSNPNLYWYRQAAGRGLQLLFYSVGIGQISSEVPQNLSASRPQDRQFILSSKKLLLSDSGFYLCAWSGTGAIPTQYFGPGTRLTVL.

About this clone itself: Germline and junction disagree at one end, which may indicate a read error. This rearrangement joins TRBV7-7 to TRBJ2-3, with a possible D match to TRBD1 (5 bases). Germline loops: CDR1 SSHAT, CDR2 FNYEAQ (reference sequence). The CDR3 totals 15 residues. Here the CDR3 reads CASSPLGQGTDTQYF. The CDR3 nucleotides are TGTGCTAGCAGCCCTCTAGGACAAGGCACAGATACGCAGTATTTT.

The chain is built from TRBV10-3 and TRBJ1-2; TRBD1 might be the D (6 bases). There are 15 residues in the CDR3. The germline gives CDR1 ENHRY, CDR2 SYGVKD. The V gene lost 7 bases and the J gene lost 5 bases, with 20 bases spanning the gap. The CDR3 sequence is CAIKSQGLGAYGYTF. The CDR3 DNA follows: TGTGCCATCAAGAGTCAGGGGTTAGGGGCTTATGGCTACACCTTC.

This chain uses TRBV18 with TRBJ2-3; D unresolved. V lost 6 bases and J lost 6, with 10 bases in between. The CDR3 covers 12 residues. The V gene's germline CDR1 is KGHSH and CDR2 LQKENI. The DNA for the CDR3 is TGTGCCAGCTCGCCTAACGGGGATACGCAGTATTTT. Encoded protein: CASSPNGDTQYF.

Details on this clone: At one end the junction does not follow the germline gene, possibly because of a read error. The gene calls are TRBV5-4 and TRBJ2-1; 9 bases line up with TRBD2. Germline lookup yields CDR1 SGHNT and CDR2 YYREEE (reference sequence). The CDR3 sequence is 16 residues long. CDR3 in amino acids: CASSGAVAGVSNQQFF. CDR3 nucleotides: TGTGCCAGCAGCGGGGCGGTAGCGGGAGTGTCCAATCAGCAGTTCTTC.

The V call is TRBV5-1, the J call TRBJ1-4, with D maybe TRBD1 (6 bases). Trimming took off 2 bases at V and 7 bases at J, with 18 bases between the two ends. The CDR3 sequence is 16 residues long. Germline assignment: CDR1 SGHRS and CDR2 YFSETQ. CDR3 sequence: CASSFFTGGATEKLFF. The DNA for the CDR3 is TGCGCCAGCAGCTTCTTTACTGGGGGGGCGACTGAAAAACTGTTTTTT.

The chain joins TRBV28 to TRBJ2-2; TRBD1 might be the D (5 bases). There are 13 residues in the CDR3. Germline lookup yields CDR1 MDHEN and CDR2 SYDVKM. V was cut by 6 bases and J by 6 bases, with 11 bases left in between. Here the CDR3 DNA reads TGTGCCAGCAGAAGGACATTTGCCGGGGAGCTGTTTTTT. Protein sequence: CASRRTFAGELFF.